The subject of this entry is one TCR beta chain. Its antigen remains unidentified. A second PCR of roughly 6 to 12 cycles used a sample-barcoded 5' primer and a J-beta primer mix. Every cDNA was tagged by a template-switch adaptor with 12 random nucleotides. TCRdb called the 5' RACE reads again in MiXCR, with one record for every CDR3 protein. The sample contains 780,000 or so distinct CDR3 sequences, roughly 50% of which appear only once. CDR3 size: 16 residues. V dropped 0 bases and J dropped 10 bases, with 22 bases sitting between them. CDR1 and CDR2 (germline): MGHRA, YSYEKL. This sample was included in a study of blood T cells in healthy people across ages. General observations from the study: TCR beta diversity correlated strongly with naive T cell percentage. Greater diversity and more naive CD4+ cells were seen in long-lived donors than in aged donors.

This chain joins TRBV4-1 and TRBJ2-7, with D perhaps TRBD2 (6 bases). The receptor comes from a man older than 75 in good health. Sequenced material: blood. DNA for the CDR3: TGCGCCAGCAGCCAAGATTTCGGGGGTTCCAAAAACACTCAGTACTTC. It encodes CASSQDFGGSKNTQYF.